A single T cell receptor beta chain is shown here with its context. This sample was taken from a study of Ad26.COV2.S vaccination and SARS-CoV-2 variants. TCRdb's table, derived via immunoSEQ multiplex PCR, lists solely in-frame clones and lacks some. This sample yields roughly 400,000 clones, of which approximately 90% are seen a single time; about 1.6% belongs to the top ten. Treatment described: 19 received Ad26.COV2.S at low or high dose, single or two shots; several received placebo; per-sample allocation not given. Collection of the samples took place on day 63 after the first injection of vaccine or placebo. This receptor was obtained from a person aged 18-60 years who received the Ad26.COV2.S COVID-19 vaccine or a placebo. The sample consisted of peripheral blood, taken in a trial of Ad26.COV2.S vaccine versus placebo.

CDR3 sequence: CATSDRRVNEQFF. For the CDR3, the DNA is TGTGCCACCAGTGACCGCAGGGTCAATGAGCAGTTCTTC. The chain uses TRBV24-1 and TRBJ2-1; D possibly corresponds to TRBD1 (5 bases). Germline V lookup: CDR1 KGHDR, CDR2 SFDVKD. The V end lost 4 bases, the J end lost 6 bases, and 9 bases lay between the germline ends. CDR3 length equals 13 residues.